A single sample gave rise to the 19 T cell receptor beta chains below, sequenced in a study of cytomegalovirus exposure and HLA in healthy donors. Sequencing was performed with immunoSEQ multiplex PCR; in TCRdb, only in-frame clones are kept and a portion is missing. The top ten hold 3% to 4% of the sample, which has 71,000 or so clones, approximately 93% seen once. Sequencing input: PBMCs. Receptors were obtained from a woman aged 18-35 years in good health and CMV-seropositive.

This sequence joins TRBV14 and TRBJ2-7; perhaps TRBD2 as D (5 bases). Germline loops: CDR1 SGHDN, CDR2 FVKESK. V dropped 0 bases and J dropped 5 bases, with 11 bases sitting between them. This CDR3 has 14 amino acids. The CDR3 protein is CASSQELGWDEQYF. The CDR3 DNA is TGTGCCAGCAGCCAAGAACTAGGGTGGGACGAGCAGTACTTC.

This chain uses TRBV2 with TRBJ1-4; D is unclear. The V end was cut by 7 bases, the J end by 0 bases, with 24 bases between. Germline CDR1 SNHLY, CDR2 FYNNEI. The CDR3 covers 19 residues. The CDR3 region is CASTQLWVGQLATNEKLFF. The CDR3 DNA is TGTGCCAGCACTCAACTCTGGGTTGGGCAACTGGCAACTAATGAAAAACTGTTTTTT.

This sequence joins TRBV5-5 and TRBJ2-1, with 9 bases matching TRBD1. V shed 4 bases and J 10 bases; nucleotides not matched to a gene: 12. Germline values: CDR1 SGHKS, CDR2 YYEKEE (reference sequence). This CDR3 region has 15 residues. CDR3 region: CASSPQGAPVREQFF. CDR3 sequence (DNA): TGTGCCAGCAGCCCACAGGGGGCTCCTGTGAGGGAGCAGTTCTTC.

V is TRBV28 and J is TRBJ2-7, with 7 bases fitting TRBD2. Germline V lookup: CDR1 MDHEN, CDR2 SYDVKM. CDR3 length: 15 amino acids. V lost 7 bases, J lost 6 bases, and 15 bases stayed unmatched. CDR3 in amino acids: CASTSSSGIRVEQYF. CDR3 in DNA: TGTGCCAGCACTAGTTCGAGCGGGATACGAGTCGAGCAGTACTTC.

The chain carries TRBV28 and TRBJ1-1; 9 bases align to TRBD1. This CDR3 has 15 residues. CDR1 is MDHEN and CDR2 is SYDVKM in the germline V gene. The V segment lost 2 bases and the J segment 5 bases; nucleotides outside the gene matches: 6. The CDR3 DNA is TGTGCCAGCAGTTTACCCGGGACAGGGAAAACTGAAGCTTTCTTT. It encodes CASSLPGTGKTEAFF.

The CDR3 loop is CASSLIGGFYEQYF. CDR3 bases: TGCGCCAGCAGCTTAATAGGCGGATTCTACGAGCAGTACTTC. The chain couples TRBV5-1 to TRBJ2-7; the D is unclear. The CDR3 consists of 14 residues. V was cut by 2 bases and J by 3 bases, with 12 bases left in between. The germline V gene encodes CDR1 SGHRS and CDR2 YFSETQ.

This chain uses TRBV4-3 with TRBJ1-5; TRBD1 matches 8 bases. The CDR3 has 15 amino acids. Germline V gene data show CDR1 as LGHNA and CDR2 as YSLEER. V shed 4 bases, J shed 5 bases, and the junction held 7 bases outside the gene matches. CDR3 in DNA: TGCGCCAGCAGCCTCCACTTACAGGGGGATCAGCCCCAGCATTTT. It yields the protein CASSLHLQGDQPQHF.

The chain carries TRBV5-1 and TRBJ2-2; 8 positions agree with TRBD2. The CDR3 sequence is 17 residues long. V was clipped by 3 bases and J by 0 bases; unmatched bases: 7. Germline V gives CDR1 SGHRS, CDR2 YFSETQ. The CDR3 region is CASSWGPGLANTGELFF. As DNA, the CDR3 is TGCGCCAGCAGCTGGGGACCGGGACTAGCGAACACCGGGGAGCTGTTTTTT.

The CDR3 reads CASSLRGSRTQYF. The CDR3 DNA follows: TGTGCCAGCAGCTTAAGAGGGAGCCGTACGCAGTATTTT. The chain joins TRBV13 to TRBJ2-3; D is perhaps TRBD2 (5 bases). Germline assignment: CDR1 PRHDT and CDR2 FYEKMQ (reference sequence). This CDR3 has 13 amino acids. Between the trimmed V and J ends, which lost 2 bases and 8 bases, there was a span of 11 bases.

This sequence joins TRBV28 and TRBJ1-5; perhaps TRBD1 as D (5 bases). Trimming took off 1 base at V and 8 bases at J, with 18 bases between the two ends. This CDR3 has 16 residues. Germline CDR1 reads MDHEN; CDR2 reads SYDVKM. This CDR3 reads CASSLYYITGTEPQHF. The CDR3 DNA reads as TGTGCCAGCAGTTTATACTATATTACAGGTACGGAGCCCCAGCATTTT. The full variable domain, rest sourced from reference TRBV28 and TRBJ1-5, is DVKVTQSSRYLVKRTGEKVFLECVQDMDHENMFWYRQDPGLGLRLIYFSYDVKMKEKGDIPEGYSVSREKKERFSLILESASTNQTSMYLCASSLYYITGTEPQHFGDGTRLSIL.

This chain links TRBV4-2 with TRBJ2-1; D ambiguous. The CDR3 loop spans 13 amino acids. Germline assignment: CDR1 LGHNA and CDR2 YNFKEQ. The V and J ends lost 4 bases and 5 bases respectively, with 9 bases between them. CDR3 sequence: CASSPSRDNEQFF. CDR3 in DNA: TGTGCCAGCAGCCCCTCGCGAGACAATGAGCAGTTCTTC.

This clone is a singleton in its sample. This chain joins TRBV6-1 and TRBJ1-1, with a possible D match to TRBD1 (5 bases). The CDR3 has 12 residues. Trimming shortened V by 10 bases and J by 7 bases, and 16 bases separated the two germline ends. Germline CDR1 MNHNS, CDR2 SASEGT. The CDR3 DNA reads TGTGCCATCAAGGCCGGGGGAGGTGAAGCTTTCTTT. Translated: CAIKAGGGEAFF.

V is TRBV6-5 and J is TRBJ1-1, with 8 bases matching TRBD1. V shed 8 bases and J 5 bases; nucleotides not matched to a gene: 13. Looked up from germline, CDR1 is MNHEY and CDR2 is SVGAGI. This CDR3 has 15 residues. The CDR3 region is CASFLLQGAKTEAFF. The CDR3, as DNA: TGTGCCAGCTTCTTACTTCAGGGGGCCAAGACTGAAGCTTTCTTT.

The chain has TRBV18 and TRBJ1-3; D gene unclear. V dropped 1 base and J dropped 4 bases, with 11 bases sitting between them. Looked up from germline, CDR1 is KGHSH and CDR2 is LQKENI. The CDR3 totals 15 residues. The CDR3 spells CASSPQDAGGNTIYF. CDR3 coding DNA: TGTGCCAGCTCACCACAAGATGCCGGGGGAAACACCATATATTTT.

This sequence joins TRBV5-1 and TRBJ1-1, with unresolved D. CDR1 is SGHRS and CDR2 is YFSETQ in the germline V gene. V shed 4 bases and J shed 2 bases, with 21 bases lying between them. The CDR3 consists of 17 residues. The chain's CDR3 is CASSIRSPNSGNTEAFF. In DNA form, the CDR3 reads TGCGCCAGCAGCATCCGCTCTCCAAACTCGGGAAACACTGAAGCTTTCTTT.

This chain uses TRBV28 with TRBJ1-2; TRBD1 agrees at 7 bases. V gave up 6 bases and J gave up 4 bases; unmatched junction bases: 2. The CDR3 consists of 12 residues. Germline loops: CDR1 MDHEN, CDR2 SYDVKM. CDR3 region: CASRRDSYGYTF. CDR3 sequence (DNA): TGTGCCAGCAGACGGGACAGCTATGGCTACACCTTC.

The chain combines TRBV5-4 with TRBJ1-6; D is undetermined. Germline loops: CDR1 SGHNT, CDR2 YYREEE (reference sequence). The CDR3 totals 13 residues. V was trimmed by 3 bases and J by 10 bases, leaving 11 bases between them. The CDR3 here is CASSSGLLSPLHF. The CDR3 nucleotides are TGTGCCAGCAGCTCCGGGTTACTGTCACCCCTCCACTTT.

The V and J genes are TRBV10-3 and TRBJ1-6; no clear D. CDR1 and CDR2 from the germline V gene are ENHRY and SYGVKD. The CDR3 has 15 amino acids. Trimming took 3 bases from V and 7 from J, leaving 13 bases between them. The CDR3 region is CAISENTDYNSPLHF. CDR3 bases: TGTGCCATCAGTGAAAATACAGATTACAATTCACCCCTCCACTTT.

This clone was recorded once. V gene TRBV13 combines with J gene TRBJ2-1, with TRBD2 identical over 13 bases. The CDR3 is made up of 18 amino acids. J was trimmed by 0 bases and V by 5 bases; bases with no gene match: 7. Germline CDR1 and CDR2: PRHDT and FYEKMQ (reference sequence). This CDR3 is CASSRLAGGPSSYNEQFF. The DNA for the CDR3 is TGTGCCAGCAGCAGACTAGCGGGGGGACCGAGCTCCTACAATGAGCAGTTCTTC.